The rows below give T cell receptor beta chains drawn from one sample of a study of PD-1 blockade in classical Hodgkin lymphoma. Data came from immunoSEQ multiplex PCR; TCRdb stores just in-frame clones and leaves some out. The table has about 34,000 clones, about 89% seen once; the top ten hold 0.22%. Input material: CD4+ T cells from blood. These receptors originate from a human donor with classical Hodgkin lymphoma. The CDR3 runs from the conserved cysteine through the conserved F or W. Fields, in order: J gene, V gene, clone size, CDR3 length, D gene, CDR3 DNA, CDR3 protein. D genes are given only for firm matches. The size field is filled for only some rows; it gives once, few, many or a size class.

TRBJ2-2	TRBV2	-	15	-	TGTGCCAGCAGTGGGGAAAGATTGAACACCGGGGAGCTGTTTTTT	CASSGERLNTGELFF
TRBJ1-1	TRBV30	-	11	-	TGTGCCTGGAGTGACCGGGACGAGGCTTTCTTT	CAWSDRDEAFF
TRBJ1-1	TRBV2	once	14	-	TGTGCCAGCAGTGAGTACCTTTCGGGGACTGAAGCTTTCTTT	CASSEYLSGTEAFF
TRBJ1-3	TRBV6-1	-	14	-	TGTGCCAGCCGTCGGAGTTTCTCTGGAAACACCATATATTTT	CASRRSFSGNTIYF
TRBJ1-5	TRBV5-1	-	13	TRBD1	TGCGCCAGTCCGCGACAGGGGAATCAGCCCCAGCATTTT	CASPRQGNQPQHF
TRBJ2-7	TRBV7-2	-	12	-	TGTGCCAGCAGCTTAGACGCTACGAAGCAGTACTTC	CASSLDATKQYF
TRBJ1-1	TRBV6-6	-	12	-	TGTGCCAGCAGACGGACAGCCCATGAAGCTTTCTTT	CASRRTAHEAFF
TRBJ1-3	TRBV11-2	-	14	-	TGTGCCAGCAGCCGGGGTCGATCTGGAAACACCATATATTTT	CASSRGRSGNTIYF
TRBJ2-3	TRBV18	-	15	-	TGTGCCAGCTCACGGGACGGGGTCGGCACAGATACGCAGTATTTT	CASSRDGVGTDTQYF
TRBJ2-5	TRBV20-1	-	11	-	TGCAGTGCTAGAAAAGGACTGGACCAGTACTTC	CSARKGLDQYF
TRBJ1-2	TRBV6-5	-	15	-	TGTGCCAGCAGTTACTCGATGGTACACAGCTATGGCTACACCTTC	CASSYSMVHSYGYTF
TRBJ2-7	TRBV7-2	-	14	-	TGTGCCAGCAGCTCCTCGGGGGCGTATTACGAGCAGTACTTC	CASSSSGAYYEQYF
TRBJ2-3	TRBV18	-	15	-	TGTGCCAGCTCAAAGGGTACGGGAGCGACAGATACGCAGTATTTT	CASSKGTGATDTQYF
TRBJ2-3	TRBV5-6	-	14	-	TGTGCCAGCAGCTCCTTAGGGGCCGGGGATACGCAGTATTTT	CASSSLGAGDTQYF
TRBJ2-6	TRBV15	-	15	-	TGTGCCACCGGGCCAGGGCGCTCTGGGGCCAACGTCCTGACTTTC	CATGPGRSGANVLTF
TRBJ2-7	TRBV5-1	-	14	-	TGCGCCAGCAGCTTGGCCGGGTCCACCTACGAGCAGTACTTC	CASSLAGSTYEQYF
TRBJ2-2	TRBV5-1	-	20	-	TGCGCCAGCAGCTTGGCCTTGAGACAGGCCGGGGGTAAGAACACCGGGGAGCTGTTTTTT	CASSLALRQAGGKNTGELFF
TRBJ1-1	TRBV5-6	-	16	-	TGTGCCAGCACCACTCTCGGGGGCGCCGGGAACACTGAAGCTTTCTTT	CASTTLGGAGNTEAFF
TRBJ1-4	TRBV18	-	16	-	TGTGCCAGCTCACCACCAGGGCAGGCAACTAATGAAAAACTGTTTTTT	CASSPPGQATNEKLFF
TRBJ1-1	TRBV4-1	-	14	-	TGCGCCAGCAGCCAAGGTAAGGGGAGCACTGAAGCTTTCTTT	CASSQGKGSTEAFF
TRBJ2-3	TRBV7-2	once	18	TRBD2	TGTGCCAGCAGTCCCAGGACTAGCGGGGGGACCAGCACAGATACGCAGTATTTT	CASSPRTSGGTSTDTQYF
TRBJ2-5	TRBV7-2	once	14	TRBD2	TGTGCCAGCAGCCCCAGCGGGGCTCAAGAGACCCAGTACTTC	CASSPSGAQETQYF
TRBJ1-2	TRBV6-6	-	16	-	TGTGCCAGCAGTGTACGGGGACACTTTAAAGAAAATGGCTACACCTTC	CASSVRGHFKENGYTF
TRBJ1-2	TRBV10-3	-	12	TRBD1	TGTGCCAGCACGGACAGGGTCTATGGCTACACCTTC	CASTDRVYGYTF
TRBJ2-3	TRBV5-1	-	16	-	TGCGCCAGCAGCCCCGATAGGGCGGGGAGCACAGATACGCAGTATTTT	CASSPDRAGSTDTQYF
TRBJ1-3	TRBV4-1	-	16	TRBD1	TGCGCCAGCAGCCAAGGGGACAGGCGCTCTGGAAACACCATATATTTT	CASSQGDRRSGNTIYF
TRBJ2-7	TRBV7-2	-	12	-	TGTGCCAGCAGTAACGTCGGTACGTTGCAGTACTTC	CASSNVGTLQYF
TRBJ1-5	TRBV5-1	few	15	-	TGCGCCAGCAGCTTGACAGGATATAGCAATCAGCCCCAGCATTTT	CASSLTGYSNQPQHF
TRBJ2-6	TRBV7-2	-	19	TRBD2	TGTGCCAGCAGCATGAGGACAGGGCTAGCGGGAGGTGGGGCCAACGTCCTGACTTTC	CASSMRTGLAGGGANVLTF
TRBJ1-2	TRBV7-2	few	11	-	TGTGCCAGCAGCTTAGATGTTGGCTACACCTTC	CASSLDVGYTF
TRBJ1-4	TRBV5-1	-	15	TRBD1	TGCGCCAGCTCAAAAGCAGGGGGTCGGGAAGAAAAACTGTTTTTT	CASSKAGGREEKLFF
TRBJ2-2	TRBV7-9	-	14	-	TGTGCCAAAGGGGAGGAGAGTCACACCGGGGAGCTGTTTTTT	CAKGEESHTGELFF
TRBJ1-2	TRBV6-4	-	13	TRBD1	TGTGCCAGCAGCCATTCAGGGGGCGGAGGCTACACCTTC	CASSHSGGGGYTF
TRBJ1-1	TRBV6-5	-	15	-	TGTGCCAGCAGCTTTACCTGGACGGGAAACACTGAAGCTTTCTTT	CASSFTWTGNTEAFF
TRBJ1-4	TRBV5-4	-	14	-	TGTGCCAGCAGCTCTCCGGGGTCAAGGGAAAAACTGTTTTTT	CASSSPGSREKLFF
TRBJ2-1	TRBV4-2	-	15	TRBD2	TGTGCCAGCAGCCATTCCGCGGGGGGGCGTAATGAGCAGTTCTTC	CASSHSAGGRNEQFF
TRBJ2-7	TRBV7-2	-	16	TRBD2	TGTGCCAGCAGCCGAGAACGGGGACTAGCCGTCCGCGAGCAGTACTTC	CASSRERGLAVREQYF
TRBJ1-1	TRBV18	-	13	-	TGTGCCAGCTCACCCGGACAGTCCACTGAAGCTTTCTTT	CASSPGQSTEAFF
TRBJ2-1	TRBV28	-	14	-	TGTGCCAGCAGTCCCGGAGGGACCTACAATGAGCAGTTCTTC	CASSPGGTYNEQFF
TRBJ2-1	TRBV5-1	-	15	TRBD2	TGCGCCAGCAGCTTCGGCGGGAGCTCCTACAATGAGCAGTTCTTC	CASSFGGSSYNEQFF
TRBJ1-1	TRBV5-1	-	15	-	TGCGCCAGCAGCTTTGGCCGAACGACGGATACTGAAGCTTTCTTT	CASSFGRTTDTEAFF
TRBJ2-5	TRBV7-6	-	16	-	TGTGCCAGCAGCTTAGTGGGGTTAGAATACTCAGAGACCCAGTACTTC	CASSLVGLEYSETQYF
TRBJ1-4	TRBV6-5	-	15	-	TGTGCCAGCACCCCCAGCCGGGTATCGCGCGAAAAACTGTTTTTT	CASTPSRVSREKLFF
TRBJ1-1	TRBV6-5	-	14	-	TGTGCCAGCAGTTACGGGCTTTTGAACACTGAAGCTTTCTTT	CASSYGLLNTEAFF
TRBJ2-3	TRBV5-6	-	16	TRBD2	TGTGCCAGCAGCTTGCGGTCAACTAGCGGCACAGATACGCAGTATTTT	CASSLRSTSGTDTQYF
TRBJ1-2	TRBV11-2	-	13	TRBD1	TGTGCCAGCAGCACCCAGGGGGCGAGCGGCTACACCTTC	CASSTQGASGYTF
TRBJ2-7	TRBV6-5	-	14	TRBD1	TGTGCCAGCCTCCGGGACAGGCTTTCCTACGAGCAGTACTTC	CASLRDRLSYEQYF
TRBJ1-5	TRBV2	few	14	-	TGTGCCAGCAGTGGACGGGGTTCCAATCAGCCCCAGCATTTT	CASSGRGSNQPQHF
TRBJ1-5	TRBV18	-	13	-	TGTGCCAGCTCATTATCCCCGGGAGACCCCCAGCATTTT	CASSLSPGDPQHF